The T cell receptor beta chain under discussion was sequenced for a study of T cells in Graves' hyperthyroidism and ophthalmopathy. Turning to the study itself: The blood sample was taken at first diagnosis, before treatment began. Whole-study findings and limits: Blood also contained most expanded thyroid clonotypes above 0.001.

The V gene end was trimmed by 5 bases and the J gene end by 0 bases; junction bases not matched to a gene: 6. Looked up from germline, CDR1 is DFQATT and CDR2 is SNEGSKA (reference sequence). The CDR3 has 15 residues. This clonotype has a count of ten or more. Antigen unknown. TCR beta CDR3 region amplification was performed from RNA transcripts. The TCR CDR3 was amplified in a first-round RT-PCR using the HTBI primer set. TCRdb re-called the multiplex PCR reads with MiXCR, one entry per CDR3 protein. Counted here are about 690,000 distinct CDR3 sequences, roughly a sixth occurring once; the ten biggest clones make up around 15%.

The V gene is TRBV20-1, the J gene TRBJ2-3; 9 bases are shared with TRBD2. The sequence derives from a man in his fifties with Graves' hyperthyroidism. Specimen: blood. In nucleotides, the CDR3 is TGCAGTGCTCCCTCCACTAGCGGGAGCACAGATACGCAGTATTTT. Encoded protein: CSAPSTSGSTDTQYF.